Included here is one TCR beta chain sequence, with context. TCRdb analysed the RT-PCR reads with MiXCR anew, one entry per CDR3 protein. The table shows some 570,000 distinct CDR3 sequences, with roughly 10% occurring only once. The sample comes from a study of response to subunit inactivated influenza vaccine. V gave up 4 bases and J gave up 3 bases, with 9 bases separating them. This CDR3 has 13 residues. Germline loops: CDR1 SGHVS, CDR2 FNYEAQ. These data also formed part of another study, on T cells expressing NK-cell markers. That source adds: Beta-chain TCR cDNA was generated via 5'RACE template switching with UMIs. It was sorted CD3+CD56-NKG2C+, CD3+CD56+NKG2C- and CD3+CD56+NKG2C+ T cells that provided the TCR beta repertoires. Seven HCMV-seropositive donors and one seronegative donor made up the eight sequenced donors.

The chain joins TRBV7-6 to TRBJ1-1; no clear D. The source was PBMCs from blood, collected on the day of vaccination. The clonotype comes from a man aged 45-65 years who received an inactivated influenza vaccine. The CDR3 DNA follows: TGTGCCAGCAGCTCCCGTTTGGACACTGAAGCTTTCTTT. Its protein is CASSSRLDTEAFF.